The clone carrying this T cell receptor (beta chain) has only one observation. What it binds is not known. This entry comes from a study of T cell responses to AZD1222 COVID-19 vaccine. The repertoire was sequenced with immunoSEQ multiplex PCR; TCRdb's copy has only in-frame clones and lacks some. The table includes about 180,000 clones, around nine tenths detected once. Notes on the study in general: At baseline, just five to seven AZD1222 recipients tested seropositive.

The CDR3 runs 16 residues. Trimming removed 7 bases from V and 4 bases from J, with 23 bases in between. Germline V gene data show CDR1 as SGHRS and CDR2 as YFSETQ. The TCR comes from an adult in good health. The sample here was peripheral blood, taken on day 0 of AZD1222 vaccination. The gene calls are TRBV5-1 and TRBJ2-5; D tentatively reads TRBD1 or TRBD2 (5 bases each). CDR3 nucleotides: TGCGCCAGCGCAACTCAGGGCTCAGGGACCGGAGAGACCCAGTACTTC. As protein: CASATQGSGTGETQYF.